This TCR beta chain was documented in a study of Ad26.COV2.S vaccination and SARS-CoV-2 variants. Germline values: CDR1 MGHRA, CDR2 YSYEKL. Trimming removed 0 bases at V and 3 bases at J, with 11 bases between. This CDR3 region has 15 residues. TCRdb's table, derived via immunoSEQ multiplex PCR, lists solely in-frame clones and lacks some. This table holds hundreds of thousands of clones, about 89% found once. As for treatment: approximately 18 received Ad26.COV2.S at low or high dose, single or two shots; roughly five received placebo; per-sample allocation not given. The study sampled participants on day 63 after the first vaccine or placebo injection. Notes on the study in general: TCR breadth and depth analyses may have underestimated total T cell responses.

To note about this clone: Its antigen is undetermined.

The specimen comprised peripheral blood, sampled in a trial of Ad26.COV2.S vaccine versus placebo. This receptor was identified in a person between 18 and 65 years old who received the Ad26.COV2.S COVID-19 vaccine or a placebo. The V gene is TRBV4-1, the J gene TRBJ1-1, with D tentatively TRBD1 (5 bases). CDR3 sequence reads: CASSQEGDWYTEAFF. The CDR3 DNA sequence: TGCGCCAGCAGCCAAGAAGGGGACTGGTACACTGAAGCTTTCTTT.